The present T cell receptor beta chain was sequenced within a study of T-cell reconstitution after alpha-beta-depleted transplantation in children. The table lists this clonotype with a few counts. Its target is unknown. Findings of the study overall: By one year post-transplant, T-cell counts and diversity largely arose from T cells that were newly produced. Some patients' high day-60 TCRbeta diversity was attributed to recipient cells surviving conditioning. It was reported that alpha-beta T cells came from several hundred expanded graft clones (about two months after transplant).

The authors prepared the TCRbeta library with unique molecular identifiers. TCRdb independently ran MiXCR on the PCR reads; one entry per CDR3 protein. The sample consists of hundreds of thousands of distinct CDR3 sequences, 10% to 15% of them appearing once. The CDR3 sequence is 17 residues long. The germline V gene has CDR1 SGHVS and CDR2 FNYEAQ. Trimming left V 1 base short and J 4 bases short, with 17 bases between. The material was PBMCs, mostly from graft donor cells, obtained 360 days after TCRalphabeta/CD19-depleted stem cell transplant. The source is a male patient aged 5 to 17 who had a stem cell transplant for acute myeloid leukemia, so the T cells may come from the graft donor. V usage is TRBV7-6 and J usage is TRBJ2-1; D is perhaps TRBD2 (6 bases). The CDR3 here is CASSLGQVLGTYNEQFF. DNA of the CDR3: TGTGCCAGCAGCTTAGGGCAGGTTCTGGGGACTTACAATGAGCAGTTCTTC.